What follows are 21 T cell receptor beta chains derived from one specimen sequenced in a study of CD8 T cells in ankylosing spondylitis. Points from the study as a whole: It appeared that ankylosing spondylitis blood was characterized by a TCR beta motif of under ten highly homologous variants.

Via MiXCR, TCRdb re-called the 5' RACE reads, giving one row per CDR3 protein. Among fewer than 550,000 distinct CDR3 sequences listed, 5.3% were seen once. These receptors are not linked to any known antigen. Input material: blood, either unsorted or a sorted T cell fraction (not recorded which). The receptors here all came from a male donor with ankylosing spondylitis.

This clonotype appeared many times. The chain links TRBV28 to TRBJ2-7; possible D gene TRBD2, 6 bases. This CDR3 is built from 12 residues. With 6 bases removed from V and 7 bases from J, the gap between germline ends came to 13 bases. The germline V gene has CDR1 MDHEN and CDR2 SYDVKM. The CDR3 DNA is TGTGCCAGCAGGGACATCGCGGGGGAGCAGTACTTC. Its protein is CASRDIAGEQYF.

This clonotype was counted ten times or more. The chain uses TRBV10-3 and TRBJ1-5; TRBD1 matches at 9 bases. Germline V CDR1 and CDR2: ENHRY, SYGVKD. This CDR3 comprises 13 residues. Trimming took 11 bases from V and 5 from J; bases not matched to a gene: 7. The CDR3 nucleotides read TGTGCCGTCCACAGGGGGCCGGATCAGCCCCAGCATTTT. Amino acids: CAVHRGPDQPQHF.

This chain uses TRBV18 with TRBJ2-1, with TRBD1 identical over 7 bases. The CDR3 is 16 amino acids. Germline CDR1 and CDR2: KGHSH and LQKENI. With V trimmed by 4 bases and J by 1 base, 7 bases remained unmatched. Here the CDR3 DNA reads TGTGCCAGCTCACAAACCCAACAGGGGTCCTACAATGAGCAGTTCTTC. Amino acid sequence: CASSQTQQGSYNEQFF.

This clonotype came up many times. The V gene is TRBV7-2, the J gene TRBJ2-1, with D possibly matching TRBD2 (6 bases). The CDR3 covers 14 residues. Trimming stripped 8 bases from V and 4 bases from J, with 15 bases between. CDR1 and CDR2 (germline): SGHTA, FQGNSA. The DNA of the CDR3 is TGTGCCAGCGGCCTTTACGGGAGTTACAATGAGCAGTTCTTC. It is translated as CASGLYGSYNEQFF.

On this clonotype itself: Since a much larger clone is just one base distant, this may be a read error. The chain carries TRBV7-8 and TRBJ2-7, with D perhaps TRBD1 (6 bases). This CDR3 contains 15 residues. CDR1 is SGHVS and CDR2 is FQNEAQ in the germline V gene. CDR3: CTSSPSQTGPYEQYF. The CDR3 DNA follows: TGTACCAGCAGCCCCTCACAAACAGGGCCCTACGAGCAGTACTTC. Supplemented by reference TRBV7-8 and TRBJ2-7, the full variable domain reads GAGVSQSPRYKVAKRGQDVALRCDPISGHVSLFWYQQALGQGPEFLTYFQNEAQLDKSGLPSDRFFAERPEGSVSTLKIQRTQQEDSAVYLCTSSPSQTGPYEQYFGPGTRLTVT.

The sample holds many counts of this clonotype. An end of the junction does not agree with germline; a read error may underlie this. This sequence joins TRBV6-2 or TRBV6-3 and TRBJ1-1; TRBD1 might be the D (5 bases). Germline-derived CDR1 and CDR2 are MNHEY and SVGEGT. There are 12 residues in the CDR3. In DNA, the CDR3 is TGTGCCAGCAGTTATATGAGGGGTATCGCGTCCTTT. The encoded protein is CASSYMRGIASF.

This clonotype was detected many times. This chain's CDR3 is CASSPPGTGDTEAFF. CDR3 DNA sequence: TGTGCCAGCAGCCCTCCCGGGACAGGGGACACTGAAGCTTTCTTT. The chain employs TRBV7-2 and TRBJ1-1; 10 bases agree with TRBD1. V dropped 5 bases and J dropped 3; count of bases not matched to a gene: 6. The germline gives CDR1 SGHTA, CDR2 FQGNSA. The CDR3 is made up of 15 amino acids. Full variable domain (missing parts from reference TRBV7-2 and TRBJ1-1): GAGVSQSPSNKVTEKGKDVELRCDPISGHTALYWYRQSLGQGLEFLIYFQGNSAPDKSGLPSDRFSAERTGGSVSTLTIQRTQQEDSAVYLCASSPPGTGDTEAFFGQGTRLTVV.

This clonotype was counted at least ten times. The chain links TRBV12-3 or TRBV12-4 to TRBJ2-3; 7 bases map to TRBD1. After removal of 2 bases from V and 2 bases from J, the junction contained 7 bases not matched to a gene. The CDR3 loop spans 16 amino acids. The CDR3 region has the DNA TGTGCCAGCAGTTTAAGAAGACAGGGATACACAGATACGCAGTATTTT. Protein: CASSLRRQGYTDTQYF.

The chain couples TRBV14 to TRBJ1-4; D ambiguous. V was cut by 1 base and J by 6 bases, with 6 bases left in between. The germline gives CDR1 SGHDN, CDR2 FVKESK. This CDR3 has 13 residues. The CDR3 bases are TGTGCCAGCAGCCAAGGCACAGATGAAAAACTGTTTTTT. Amino acid sequence: CASSQGTDEKLFF.

The table lists this clonotype with many counts. The rearrangement links TRBV7-2 to TRBJ2-7; 7 bases map to TRBD2. With 5 bases clipped from V and 2 bases from J, the junction kept 3 bases outside the gene matches. The length of the CDR3 is 13 residues. CDR1 and CDR2 (germline): SGHTA, FQGNSA. CDR3: CASSGRGAYEQYF. In nucleotides, the CDR3 is TGTGCCAGCAGCGGCCGGGGGGCCTACGAGCAGTACTTC.

This clonotype was counted at least ten times. The rearrangement links TRBV28 to TRBJ2-1; TRBD1 agrees at 8 bases. With 8 bases clipped from V and 4 bases from J, the junction kept 13 bases outside the gene matches. CDR1 MDHEN and CDR2 SYDVKM come from the germline V gene. The CDR3 contains 16 residues. The CDR3 sequence: CASAVWTGTKYNEQFF. CDR3 nucleotides: TGTGCCAGCGCTGTATGGACAGGGACCAAGTACAATGAGCAGTTCTTC.

This clonotype was detected many times. The chain is built from TRBV20-1 and TRBJ1-2, with D maybe TRBD1 (5 bases). Trimming shortened V by 5 bases and J by 4 bases, and 14 bases separated the two germline ends. The CDR3 length is 13 residues. Germline V gives CDR1 DFQATT, CDR2 SNEGSKA (reference sequence). CDR3 in DNA: TGCAGTGCTCTCTCCCGGGACCCCTATGGCTACACCTTC. This encodes CSALSRDPYGYTF.

This clonotype was picked up many times. The chain recombines TRBV7-2 with TRBJ1-5; D may be TRBD1 (6 bases). The germline CDR1 and CDR2 sequences are SGHTA and FQGNSA. Trimming removed 4 bases from V and 3 bases from J, with 13 bases in between. CDR3 length equals 15 residues. The CDR3 here is CASSSSGQYNQPQHF. The CDR3 DNA reads as TGTGCCAGCAGCTCATCCGGACAGTACAATCAGCCCCAGCATTTT.

The table lists this clonotype with many counts. CDR3 bases: TGTGCCAGCAGCCCGGGGACTAGCGGAATCTCCTACGAGCAGTACTTC. Its translation: CASSPGTSGISYEQYF. The V call is TRBV7-9, the J call TRBJ2-7, with 11 nucleotides matching TRBD2. CDR3 length equals 16 residues. Trimming took 5 bases from V and 0 from J; bases not matched to a gene: 6. Germline lookup yields CDR1 SEHNR and CDR2 FQNEAQ (reference sequence).

The chain employs TRBV5-1 and TRBJ2-2; D is ambiguous. Germline V CDR1 and CDR2: SGHRS, YFSETQ. V was trimmed by 3 bases and J by 3 bases, leaving 12 bases between them. The CDR3 loop spans 15 amino acids. CDR3 in amino acids: CASSSRAIDTGELFF. The CDR3 nucleotides read TGCGCCAGCAGCTCCCGGGCCATAGACACCGGGGAGCTGTTTTTT.

The chain combines TRBV20-1 with TRBJ2-1; possible D gene TRBD2, 7 bases. The V and J ends lost 1 base and 2 bases respectively, with 15 bases between them. Germline-derived CDR1 and CDR2 are DFQATT and SNEGSKA (reference sequence). The CDR3 extends over 16 amino acids. The DNA for the CDR3 is TGCAGTGCTAGAGGAGGGGGGGGCCCCACCTACAATGAGCAGTTCTTC. It encodes CSARGGGGPTYNEQFF.

This clonotype has ten or more counts. This chain links TRBV7-2 with TRBJ1-2, with D maybe TRBD1 (5 bases). V was pared by 3 bases and J by 2 bases, with 10 bases between. Per the germline V gene, CDR1 is SGHTA and CDR2 is FQGNSA. This CDR3 region has 14 residues. CDR3: CASSFQGVNYGYTF. The CDR3 nucleotides read TGTGCCAGCAGCTTCCAGGGTGTCAACTATGGCTACACCTTC.

For this clonotype: A much larger clone lies one base from this, so it may be a read error. The chain links TRBV10-3 to TRBJ2-2; 7 nucleotides align to TRBD1. Germline CDR1 reads ENHRY; CDR2 reads SYGVKD. The CDR3 consists of 14 residues. V lost 6 bases to trimming and J lost 6 bases; unmatched junction nucleotides: 7. As DNA, the CDR3 is TGTGCCATCAGCCCGGACAGGCGCCCCGGGGAGCTGTTTTTT. This encodes CAISPDRRPGELFF.

This clonotype was seen at least ten times. For the CDR3, the DNA is TGCAGTGCTAGAGGGGGGGGTGCGAGGGCGTACAATGAGCAGTTCTTC. It specifies CSARGGGARAYNEQFF. The rearrangement joins TRBV20-1 to TRBJ2-1; 7 nucleotides agree with TRBD2. Germline V gene data show CDR1 as DFQATT and CDR2 as SNEGSKA (reference sequence). The CDR3 consists of 16 residues. The V gene end was trimmed by 1 base and the J gene end by 4 bases; junction bases not matched to a gene: 10.

This clonotype has at least ten counts. J is TRBJ2-1 and V is TRBV5-1; 11 bases map to TRBD1. This CDR3 spans 16 amino acids. The trim removed 4 bases at V and 8 bases at J, leaving 11 bases unmatched. Germline assignment: CDR1 SGHRS and CDR2 YFSETQ. This CDR3 is CASSPMGTGGVDEQFF. The CDR3 nucleotides are TGCGCCAGCAGCCCGATGGGGACAGGGGGTGTGGATGAGCAGTTCTTC.

In its sample, this clonotype was seen a few times. The chain combines TRBV11-1 with TRBJ2-7; 8 nucleotides match TRBD2. This CDR3 is 18 amino acids long. The germline CDR1 and CDR2 sequences are SGHAT and FQDESV (reference sequence). V shed 0 bases, J shed 1 base, and the junction held 11 bases outside the gene matches. The CDR3 DNA follows: TGTGCCAGCAGCTTAGCGCCAGGCCGGGTAGCGGGATCCTACGAGCAGTACTTC. Amino acid sequence: CASSLAPGRVAGSYEQYF.